This passage covers 29 T cell receptor beta chains from one sample sequenced in a study of T cell clonotyping in hematopoietic cell transplantation. Assay used: immunoSEQ multiplex PCR; TCRdb lists only in-frame clones, some missing. The sample comprises over 8,500 clones, 70% to 90% of which are singletons, and about a third rests with the top ten. This material consisted of PBMCs, taken 180 days after allogeneic stem cell transplant. These receptor sequences come from a human patient who had an allogeneic stem cell transplant, so the T cells may come from the graft donor. The donor label of this sample is uncertain. Some clones in this sample may be carry-over from other donors' samples.

V is TRBV5-4 and J is TRBJ1-2; D is ambiguous. The CDR3 is 15 residues long. CDR1 SGHNT and CDR2 YYREEE come from the germline V gene (reference sequence). Trimming pared 0 bases from V and 4 bases from J, leaving 13 bases between. The CDR3 coding sequence is TGTGCCAGCAGCTTGGGAGGCCAGGATCGCTATGGCTACACCTTC. As protein: CASSLGGQDRYGYTF. Looking up the rest from reference TRBV5-4 and TRBJ1-2 gives the full variable domain: ETGVTQSPTHLIKTRGQQVTLRCSSQSGHNTVSWYQQALGQGPQFIFQYYREEENGRGNFPPRFSGLQFPNYSSELNVNALELDDSALYLCASSLGGQDRYGYTFGSGTRLTVV.

The chain uses TRBV4-3 and TRBJ1-4; TRBD1 aligns across 10 bases. The V and J ends lost 3 bases and 0 bases, in that order; junction bases with no gene match: 4. Germline V lookup: CDR1 LGHNA, CDR2 YSLEER. The CDR3 has 17 residues. The CDR3: CASSHGTGASTNEKLFF. The CDR3 DNA follows: TGCGCCAGCAGCCACGGGACAGGGGCATCAACTAATGAAAAACTGTTTTTT.

The chain is built from TRBV27 and TRBJ1-5; TRBD1 is a possible D gene (5 bases). V dropped 2 bases and J dropped 2 bases, with 10 bases sitting between them. CDR1 and CDR2 from the germline V gene are MNHEY and SMNVEV (reference sequence). The CDR3 sequence is 15 residues long. CDR3 region: CASSLEGLGNQPQHF. CDR3 coding DNA: TGTGCCAGCAGTTTAGAGGGGTTAGGCAATCAGCCCCAGCATTTT.

The V call is TRBV2, the J call TRBJ2-2, with 12 bases fitting TRBD2. V was pared by 5 bases and J by 5 bases, with 9 bases of the junction left unmatched. Looked up from germline, CDR1 is SNHLY and CDR2 is FYNNEI. This CDR3 region has 17 residues. This CDR3 reads CASSSTSGSRRTGELFF. Here the CDR3 DNA reads TGTGCCAGCAGTTCGACTAGCGGGAGCCGACGGACCGGGGAGCTGTTTTTT.

J is TRBJ2-7 and V is TRBV6-1; possible D gene TRBD1, 6 bases. Trimming took 7 bases from V and 6 from J, leaving 19 bases between them. Germline assignment: CDR1 MNHNS and CDR2 SASEGT. This CDR3 spans 14 amino acids. In nucleotides, the CDR3 is TGTGCCAGCACCAGGACAGACTCGTGGGGCGAGCAGTACTTC. Amino acids: CASTRTDSWGEQYF.

The CDR3 bases are TGCGCCAGCAGCCAAGACAGGGGGCGCTTCAGTGAGCAGTTCTTC. Its protein is CASSQDRGRFSEQFF. The chain uses TRBV4-3 and TRBJ2-1; 8 nucleotides agree with TRBD1. CDR3 length: 15 residues. With V trimmed by 0 bases and J by 9 bases, 7 bases remained unmatched. In germline, CDR1 is LGHNA, CDR2 YSLEER.

The rearrangement uses TRBV30 and TRBJ1-2; D possibly corresponds to TRBD1 (5 bases). CDR3 length: 14 residues. Germline CDR1 is GTSNPN and CDR2 is SVGIG (reference sequence). Between the trimmed V and J ends, which lost 2 bases and 7 bases, there was a span of 17 bases. CDR3 bases: TGTGCCTGGAGTCTCGGCGGGACTAATGGTGGCTACACCTTC. It encodes CAWSLGGTNGGYTF.

The rearrangement links TRBV30 to TRBJ1-5, with D perhaps matching TRBD1 (6 bases). Germline CDR1 is GTSNPN and CDR2 is SVGIG (reference sequence). V lost 0 bases to trimming and J lost 1 base, with 16 bases between them. The CDR3 covers 17 residues. The CDR3 coding sequence is TGTGCCTGGAGTGTGGGATGGGGGAGGGGGAGCAATCAGCCCCAGCATTTT. Protein sequence: CAWSVGWGRGSNQPQHF.

The chain combines TRBV11-2 with TRBJ2-1; D gene ambiguous. The CDR3 totals 17 residues. Germline V gene lookup returns CDR1 SGHAT and CDR2 FQNNGV. Trimming took off 2 bases at V and 0 bases at J, with 14 bases between the two ends. This CDR3 reads CASSLKLQSSSYNEQFF. The CDR3 DNA reads as TGTGCCAGCAGCTTAAAACTCCAATCCAGCTCCTACAATGAGCAGTTCTTC.

This clone was detected only a few times. V usage is TRBV29-1 and J usage is TRBJ1-1; D call uncertain. This CDR3 has 11 amino acids. Germline assignment: CDR1 SQVTM and CDR2 ANQGSEA. Trimming shortened V by 6 bases and J by 8 bases, and 13 bases separated the two germline ends. CDR3 sequence reads: CSVFKSIEAFF. Written as DNA, the CDR3 is TGCAGCGTATTTAAATCTATCGAAGCTTTCTTT.

The chain uses TRBV18 and TRBJ2-7, with D tentatively TRBD1 or TRBD2 (6 bases each). CDR1 is KGHSH and CDR2 is LQKENI in the germline V gene. This CDR3 comprises 13 residues. Trimming shortened V by 2 bases and J by 3 bases, and 8 bases separated the two germline ends. Here the CDR3 DNA reads TGTGCCAGCTCACCAAGGGGGGACTACGAGCAGTACTTC. Its protein product is CASSPRGDYEQYF.

This clone was seen more than once but under ten times. This chain uses TRBV28 with TRBJ2-5; maybe TRBD2 (7 bases). The CDR3 is 14 residues long. Looked up from germline, CDR1 is MDHEN and CDR2 is SYDVKM. Trimming stripped 6 bases from V and 4 bases from J, with 15 bases between. The CDR3 DNA is TGTGCCAGCAGCGAAGGGGGGGTTGCAGAGACCCAGTACTTC. Its protein is CASSEGGVAETQYF.

This chain joins TRBV30 and TRBJ1-1; weak D call: TRBD1 (5 bases). V dropped 5 bases and J dropped 1 base, with 11 bases sitting between them. CDR1 and CDR2 (germline): GTSNPN, SVGIG (reference sequence). This CDR3 is 13 amino acids long. In DNA form, the CDR3 reads TGTGCCTGGGCCCTAACAGGGAACACTGAAGCTTTCTTT. It codes for CAWALTGNTEAFF.

This rearrangement joins TRBV28 to TRBJ1-1; D not resolved. The CDR3 is 14 residues long. Trimming shortened V by 3 bases and J by 1 base, and 9 bases separated the two germline ends. CDR1 MDHEN and CDR2 SYDVKM come from the germline V gene. The CDR3 sequence is CASSLVQQNTEAFF. CDR3 in DNA: TGTGCCAGCAGTTTGGTCCAGCAGAACACTGAAGCTTTCTTT.

The V and J genes are TRBV7-2 and TRBJ1-3; the D gene is possibly TRBD1 (5 bases). The CDR3 consists of 15 residues. The germline CDR1 and CDR2 sequences are SGHTA and FQGNSA. Trimming removed 3 bases at V and 0 bases at J, with 9 bases between. CDR3 nucleotide sequence: TGTGCCAGCAGCTTTCAGGGTAACTCTGGAAACACCATATATTTT. Translated: CASSFQGNSGNTIYF.

V gene TRBV4-3 combines with J gene TRBJ2-7; D is unresolved. The CDR3 is 14 amino acids. Germline V gives CDR1 LGHNA, CDR2 YSLEER. The ends were cut back, 1 base at V and 0 bases at J, with 7 bases in the middle. As DNA, the CDR3 is TGCGCCAGCAGCCAAGGACCAAACTCCTACGAGCAGTACTTC. This translates into CASSQGPNSYEQYF.

The rearrangement links TRBV9 to TRBJ1-3; D is unresolved. CDR3 length equals 18 residues. The V gene's germline CDR1 is SGDLS and CDR2 YYNGEE. Trimming removed 0 bases from V and 0 bases from J, with 16 bases in between. The CDR3 region is CASSVDAGQISSGNTIYF. CDR3 DNA: TGTGCCAGCAGCGTAGATGCAGGTCAGATCAGCTCTGGAAACACCATATATTTT.

This clone has only one observation. This chain links TRBV4-1 with TRBJ1-2; TRBD1 agrees at 10 bases. Unmatched junction bases numbered 7, after V lost 4 bases and J lost 8 bases. The V gene's germline CDR1 is MGHRA and CDR2 YSYEKL. CDR3 length: 14 residues. In nucleotides, the CDR3 is TGCGCCAGCAGCCGGACAGGGGGAGCGGAAGGCTACACCTTC. Translated: CASSRTGGAEGYTF.

This clone showed up just a few times. The rearrangement links TRBV7-2 to TRBJ2-5; D might be TRBD1 (6 bases). Germline values: CDR1 SGHTA, CDR2 FQGNSA. The CDR3 spans 16 residues. Trimming took off 6 bases at V and 7 bases at J, with 24 bases between the two ends. This CDR3 is CASRPVKAGAGGTQYF. In DNA form, the CDR3 reads TGTGCCAGCAGGCCAGTCAAAGCAGGGGCGGGTGGGACCCAGTACTTC. Full variable domain (missing parts from reference TRBV7-2 and TRBJ2-5): GAGVSQSPSNKVTEKGKDVELRCDPISGHTALYWYRQSLGQGLEFLIYFQGNSAPDKSGLPSDRFSAERTGGSVSTLTIQRTQQEDSAVYLCASRPVKAGAGGTQYFGPGTRLLVL.

The chain combines TRBV2 with TRBJ2-7; no definite D call. Germline CDR1 is SNHLY and CDR2 is FYNNEI. Trimming pared 10 bases from V and 3 bases from J, leaving 4 bases between. There are 9 residues in the CDR3. The CDR3 protein is CATDYEQYF. In nucleotides, the CDR3 is TGTGCCACCGACTACGAGCAGTACTTC.

The chain employs TRBV7-2 and TRBJ1-2; 10 bases match TRBD1. Germline CDR1 is SGHTA and CDR2 is FQGNSA. The V and J ends lost 3 bases and 8 bases, in that order; junction bases with no gene match: 6. The CDR3 contains 14 residues. The CDR3 DNA sequence: TGTGCCAGCAGCTTCTGGGACAGGGGAGGAGGCTACACCTTC. Protein: CASSFWDRGGGYTF.

This chain connects TRBV18 to TRBJ1-1; D gene unclear. CDR1 and CDR2 from the germline V gene are KGHSH and LQKENI. The germline V and J ends were trimmed by 3 bases and 1 base, with 3 bases remaining between them. The CDR3 sequence is 12 residues long. The CDR3 sequence: CASSPTNTEAFF. The CDR3 bases are TGTGCCAGCTCACCTACGAACACTGAAGCTTTCTTT.

The rearrangement joins TRBV7-9 to TRBJ2-1, with 8 bases aligning to TRBD1. Trimming at V came to 5 bases and at J to 0 bases, leaving 3 bases not matched to a gene. Germline-derived CDR1 and CDR2 are SEHNR and FQNEAQ (reference sequence). The CDR3 has 15 residues. CDR3 amino acids: CASSITGGSYNEQFF. CDR3 nucleotide sequence: TGTGCCAGCAGCATTACAGGGGGCTCCTACAATGAGCAGTTCTTC.

The rearrangement uses TRBV25-1 and TRBJ1-2; TRBD1 might be the D (5 bases). In germline, CDR1 is MGHDK, CDR2 SYGVNS. The V gene lost 3 bases and the J gene lost 7 bases, with 12 bases spanning the gap. The CDR3 runs to 13 residues. The CDR3 reads CASSDLGASGYTF. The CDR3 DNA reads TGTGCCAGCAGTGACCTCGGGGCCTCTGGCTACACCTTC.

V usage is TRBV5-1 and J usage is TRBJ2-3; 10 bases line up with TRBD2. After removal of 0 bases from V and 1 base from J, the junction contained 8 bases not matched to a gene. Germline CDR1 is SGHRS and CDR2 is YFSETQ. There are 18 residues in the CDR3. The CDR3 is CASSLGSGGAYRTDTQYF. In nucleotides, the CDR3 is TGCGCCAGCAGCTTGGGGAGCGGGGGGGCCTATCGCACAGATACGCAGTATTTT.

This rearrangement joins TRBV28 to TRBJ2-1; TRBD1 matches 8 bases. V was pared by 10 bases and J by 4 bases, with 9 bases of the junction left unmatched. Germline CDR1 and CDR2: MDHEN and SYDVKM. This CDR3 has 14 amino acids. CDR3 DNA: TGTGCCACCCGAGTGACAGGGGATTACAATGAGCAGTTCTTC. It codes for CATRVTGDYNEQFF.

With respect to this clone: The same CDR3 is also encoded by other DNA sequences in this sample. This sequence joins TRBV6-5 and TRBJ1-1; weak D call: TRBD1 (5 bases). The V gene lost 4 bases and the J gene lost 1 base, with 13 bases spanning the gap. There are 15 residues in the CDR3. Germline-derived CDR1 and CDR2 are MNHEY and SVGAGI. CDR3 coding DNA: TGTGCCAGCAGTTCGCCGCGGGGGGGGAACACTGAAGCTTTCTTT. It encodes CASSSPRGGNTEAFF.

The chain has TRBV11-2 and TRBJ2-1, with a possible D match to TRBD1 (6 bases). The CDR3 spans 13 residues. Germline assignment: CDR1 SGHAT and CDR2 FQNNGV. V dropped 5 bases and J dropped 10 bases, with 15 bases sitting between them. The CDR3 is CASSPWDIREQFF. As DNA, the CDR3 is TGTGCCAGCAGCCCCTGGGACATTAGGGAGCAGTTCTTC.

The rearrangement uses TRBV11-2 and TRBJ2-2; weak D call: TRBD2 (6 bases). The germline V gene encodes CDR1 SGHAT and CDR2 FQNNGV. There are 18 residues in the CDR3. The V gene lost 5 bases and the J gene lost 4 bases, with 23 bases spanning the gap. The CDR3 region is CASSPHPGTRFGTGELFF. The CDR3 nucleotides read TGTGCCAGCAGCCCCCACCCAGGGACTCGTTTTGGCACCGGGGAGCTGTTTTTT. The full variable domain, completed using reference TRBV11-2 and TRBJ2-2, is EAGVAQSPRYKIIEKRQSVAFWCNPISGHATLYWYQQILGQGPKLLIQFQNNGVVDDSQLPKDRFSAERLKGVDSTLKIQPAKLEDSAVYLCASSPHPGTRFGTGELFFGEGSRLTVL.